In its sample, the clone carrying this T cell receptor (beta chain) was seen a few times. No antigen is known for it. This sample was included in a study of CD8+CD57+ T cells in acquired aplastic anemia. General study results and limits: Sharing between patients and controls was observed for twenty-nine CD8+ CDR3 sequences.

The CDR3 has 14 residues. V was pared by 4 bases and J by 5 bases, with 11 bases between. From germline, CDR1 is LGHDT and CDR2 YNNKEL (reference sequence). CDR3 and TCR beta VDJ profiling relied on genomic DNA as the template. TCRdb re-called the reads through MiXCR, storing one row per CDR3 protein. Of around 200,000 distinct CDR3 sequences listed, roughly 57% are singletons. The TCR sequence derives from a human donor in good health. The sample was sorted CD4+, CD8+, or CD8+CD57+ T cells (not recorded which) from PBMCs. The genes are TRBV3-1 and TRBJ2-2, with D possibly called TRBD1 or TRBD2 (6 bases each). DNA for the CDR3: TGTGCCAGCAGCCCGGGGGCTGGGACCGGGGAGCTGTTTTTT. It yields the protein CASSPGAGTGELFF.